Each of the 17 T cell receptor beta chains below was sequenced from the same sample in a study of Ad26.COV2.S vaccination and SARS-CoV-2 variants. TCRdb's table, derived via immunoSEQ multiplex PCR, lists solely in-frame clones and lacks some. The table records over 400,000 clones, about 88% of them present only once. Treatment indicated: around 19 received Ad26.COV2.S at low or high dose, single or two shots; a few received placebo; per-sample allocation not given. Following the first vaccine or placebo injection, samples were taken on day 63. The sample consisted of peripheral blood, taken in a trial of Ad26.COV2.S vaccine versus placebo. Receptors were obtained from a person between 18 and 60 years old who received the Ad26.COV2.S COVID-19 vaccine or a placebo.

The chain joins TRBV2 to TRBJ2-7; 12 bases are a match to TRBD1. Germline CDR1 SNHLY, CDR2 FYNNEI. V gave up 6 bases and J gave up 2 bases; unmatched junction bases: 2. The CDR3 length is 14 residues. The CDR3: CASRGTGGTYEQYF. For the CDR3, the DNA is TGTGCCAGCAGAGGGACAGGGGGCACCTACGAGCAGTACTTC. The whole variable domain, remainder taken from reference TRBV2 and TRBJ2-7, is EPEVTQTPSHQVTQMGQEVILRCVPISNHLYFYWYRQILGQKVEFLVSFYNNEISEKSEIFDDQFSVERPDGSNFTLKIRSTKLEDSAMYFCASRGTGGTYEQYFGPGTRLTVT.

The rearrangement links TRBV9 to TRBJ2-1; D might be TRBD1 or TRBD2, each matching 5 bases. CDR1 is SGDLS, CDR2 YYNGEE, per germline. Trimming cost V 4 bases and J 6 bases, with 11 bases left between them. CDR3 length: 13 amino acids. The CDR3, as DNA: TGTGCCAGCAGCTTGGGGACGCTCAATGAGCAGTTCTTC. Translation gives CASSLGTLNEQFF.

Written as DNA, the CDR3 is TGTGCCAGCAGCCAAGAAGGGACAGGGGAGGCCGACACTGAAGCTTTCTTT. Protein product: CASSQEGTGEADTEAFF. The chain is built from TRBV3-1 (or the pseudogene TRBV3-2) and TRBJ1-1, with 10 bases lining up with TRBD1. Looked up from germline, CDR1 is LGHDT and CDR2 is YNNKEL (reference sequence). The CDR3 has 17 amino acids. After removal of 0 bases from V and 3 bases from J, the junction contained 7 bases not matched to a gene.

V and J are TRBV12-3 or TRBV12-4 and TRBJ1-2; D remains unclear. V lost 6 bases to trimming and J lost 0 bases, with 8 bases between them. This CDR3 spans 13 amino acids. The CDR3 protein is CASSLGTNYGYTF. Written as DNA, the CDR3 is TGTGCCAGCAGCCTTGGGACTAACTATGGCTACACCTTC.

The chain employs TRBV30 and TRBJ2-7, with TRBD1 as a possible D gene (6 bases). V was shortened by 6 bases and J by 2 bases, with 14 bases between the two germline ends. CDR1 is GTSNPN and CDR2 is SVGIG in the germline V gene (reference sequence). This CDR3 spans 13 amino acids. The CDR3 loop reads CACGTRVTYEQYF. CDR3 nucleotide sequence: TGTGCCTGCGGGACAAGGGTCACCTACGAGCAGTACTTC.

The chain uses TRBV29-1 and TRBJ1-2; no clear D. Germline CDR1 reads SQVTM; CDR2 reads ANQGSEA. The CDR3 has 13 residues. V lost 6 bases, J lost 8 bases, and 19 bases lay in between. The CDR3 DNA is TGCAGCGTATTGGGCAGGCTCCCTGAGGGCTACACCTTC. The encoded protein is CSVLGRLPEGYTF.

On this clone itself: Relative to the germline gene, one junction end is altered; a read error may explain this. The chain employs TRBV6-5 and TRBJ1-1, with a weak D call TRBD1 (6 bases). CDR1 is MNHEY and CDR2 is SVGAGI in the germline V gene. CDR3 length equals 13 residues. DNA for the CDR3: TGTGCCAGCAGTTACCCAGAAACCGGGACAAGCTACTTT. Translating it yields CASSYPETGTSYF.

The V and J genes are TRBV4-3 and TRBJ1-1; a possible D gene is TRBD1 (5 bases). Germline V gene data show CDR1 as LGHNA and CDR2 as YSLEER. The CDR3 consists of 16 residues. V lost 0 bases and J 2 bases, leaving 13 bases between the germline ends. The CDR3 loop is CASSQDLGGLNTEAFF. The CDR3 region has the DNA TGCGCCAGCAGCCAAGATCTGGGGGGACTTAACACTGAAGCTTTCTTT.

The chain couples TRBV5-1 to TRBJ2-7; TRBD2 matches at 8 bases. Germline CDR1 SGHRS, CDR2 YFSETQ. The length of the CDR3 is 13 residues. Trimming cost V 4 bases and J 3 bases; bases outside gene matches: 3. The CDR3: CASSDLAGYEQYF. The CDR3 DNA reads as TGCGCCAGCAGCGACCTAGCGGGCTACGAGCAGTACTTC.

This chain joins TRBV7-2 and TRBJ1-2, with unresolved D. V was cut by 0 bases and J by 4 bases, with 3 bases left in between. Germline V gene sequence: CDR1 SGHTA, CDR2 FQGNSA. The CDR3 sequence is 12 residues long. The CDR3 sequence is CASSLASYGYTF. CDR3 nucleotides: TGTGCCAGCAGCTTAGCGAGCTATGGCTACACCTTC.

This clone has more than one count but fewer than ten. This rearrangement joins TRBV4-2 to TRBJ1-6; no clear D gene. The CDR3 runs to 14 residues. Trimming shortened V by 0 bases and J by 10 bases, and 10 bases separated the two germline ends. The germline gives CDR1 LGHNA, CDR2 YNFKEQ. CDR3: CASSQELDPSPLHF. The DNA of the CDR3 is TGTGCCAGCAGCCAAGAACTAGATCCGTCACCCCTCCACTTT.

The rearrangement uses TRBV4-1 and TRBJ2-5; 10 bases map to TRBD2. The germline V gene encodes CDR1 MGHRA and CDR2 YSYEKL. This CDR3 contains 16 residues. The V and J ends lost 4 bases and 3 bases, in that order; junction bases with no gene match: 8. This chain's CDR3 is CASSPTPTSGKETQYF. As DNA, the CDR3 is TGCGCCAGCAGCCCTACCCCTACTAGCGGGAAAGAGACCCAGTACTTC.

The chain links TRBV7-9 to TRBJ1-4; D is possibly TRBD1 (5 bases). CDR3 length: 15 residues. CDR1 is SEHNR, CDR2 FQNEAQ, per germline (reference sequence). V lost 2 bases and J lost 7, with 14 bases in between. The CDR3 reads CASSLTGTPPEKLFF. The CDR3 coding sequence is TGTGCCAGCAGCTTAACTGGGACTCCCCCTGAAAAACTGTTTTTT.

The V and J genes are TRBV10-3 and TRBJ2-2, with TRBD2 identical over 12 bases. The germline V gene has CDR1 ENHRY and CDR2 SYGVKD. J was trimmed by 5 bases and V by 4 bases; bases with no gene match: 8. CDR3 size: 17 residues. The CDR3 bases are TGTGCCATCAGTGCCGACGCGGGACTAGCGGGTACCGGGGAGCTGTTTTTT. It translates to CAISADAGLAGTGELFF.

The CDR3 nucleotides are TGTGCCAGCAGCGCCGCCGGCGGTTTTAGAGGCTACACCTTC. Amino acid sequence: CASSAAGGFRGYTF. The genes are TRBV9 and TRBJ1-2, with D unresolved. This CDR3 is 14 amino acids long. Trimming took off 3 bases at V and 8 bases at J, with 17 bases between the two ends. Germline V lookup: CDR1 SGDLS, CDR2 YYNGEE.

Comment on this clone: The sample has other DNA sequences that encode this CDR3 too. This sequence joins TRBV11-2 and TRBJ1-2; D is uncertain. The CDR3 covers 15 residues. Trimming took off 1 base at V and 0 bases at J, with 9 bases between the two ends. The germline V gene has CDR1 SGHAT and CDR2 FQNNGV. Written as DNA, the CDR3 is TGTGCCAGCAGCTTAGGATTGTCTACTAACTATGGCTACACCTTC. It specifies CASSLGLSTNYGYTF.

The DNA of the CDR3 is TGTGCCAGCGGGTGGCAGGGCCACGAGCAGTACTTC. Translation: CASGWQGHEQYF. The chain employs TRBV7-9 and TRBJ2-7; D perhaps matches TRBD1 (5 bases). The CDR3 has 12 residues. V lost 8 bases, J lost 5 bases, and 13 bases lay in between. Germline assignment: CDR1 SEHNR and CDR2 FQNEAQ (reference sequence).